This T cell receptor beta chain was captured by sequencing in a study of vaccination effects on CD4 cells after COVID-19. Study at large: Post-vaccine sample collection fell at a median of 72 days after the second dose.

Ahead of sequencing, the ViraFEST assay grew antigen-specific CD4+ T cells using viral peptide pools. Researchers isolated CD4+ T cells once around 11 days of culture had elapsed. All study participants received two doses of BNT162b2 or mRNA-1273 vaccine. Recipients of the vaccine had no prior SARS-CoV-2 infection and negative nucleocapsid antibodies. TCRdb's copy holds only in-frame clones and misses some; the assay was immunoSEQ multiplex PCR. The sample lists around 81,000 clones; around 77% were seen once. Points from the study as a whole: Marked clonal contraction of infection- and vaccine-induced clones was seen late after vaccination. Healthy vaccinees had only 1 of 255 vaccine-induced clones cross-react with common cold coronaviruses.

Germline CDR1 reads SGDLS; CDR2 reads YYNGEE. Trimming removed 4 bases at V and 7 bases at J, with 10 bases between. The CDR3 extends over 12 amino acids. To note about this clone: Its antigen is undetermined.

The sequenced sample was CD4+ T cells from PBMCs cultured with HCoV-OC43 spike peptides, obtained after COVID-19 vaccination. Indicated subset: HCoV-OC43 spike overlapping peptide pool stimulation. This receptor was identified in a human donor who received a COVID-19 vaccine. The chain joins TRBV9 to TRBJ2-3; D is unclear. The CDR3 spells CASSRWPNTQYF. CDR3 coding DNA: TGTGCCAGCAGCCGATGGCCTAATACGCAGTATTTT. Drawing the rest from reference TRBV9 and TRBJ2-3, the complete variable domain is DSGVTQTPKHLITATGQRVTLRCSPRSGDLSVYWYQQSLDQGLQFLIQYYNGEERAKGNILERFSAQQFPDLHSELNLSSLELGDSALYFCASSRWPNTQYFGPGTRLTVL.